The 21 T cell receptor beta chains given below trace back to one sample, sequenced in a study of blood T cell repertoires in COVID-19. Sequencing used immunoSEQ multiplex PCR; TCRdb keeps in-frame clones, though not all of them. Of a few hundred thousand clones listed, around 86% are singletons. The source material was PBMCs or T cells enriched from blood (not recorded which). Every receptor here comes from a man between 25 and 39 years old in a cohort exposed to, infected with or recovered from COVID-19 (not recorded which).

V gene TRBV10-3 combines with J gene TRBJ1-3; D might be TRBD1 (6 bases). This CDR3 has 18 residues. V shed 6 bases and J shed 0 bases, with 21 bases lying between them. CDR1 is ENHRY and CDR2 is SYGVKD in the germline V gene. Here the CDR3 DNA reads TGTGCCATCAGGGGCAGGGGTTACCCTGTTGGCTCTGGAAACACCATATATTTT. Its protein product is CAIRGRGYPVGSGNTIYF.

The rearrangement joins TRBV2 to TRBJ1-1; maybe TRBD1 (6 bases). CDR1 and CDR2 from the germline V gene are SNHLY and FYNNEI. The CDR3 length is 14 residues. V was clipped by 4 bases and J by 3 bases, with 12 bases between them. The CDR3 loop reads CASSAGGADTEAFF. The CDR3 DNA reads TGTGCCAGCAGTGCGGGGGGCGCGGACACTGAAGCTTTCTTT.

The chain couples TRBV9 to TRBJ2-1; maybe TRBD1 (5 bases). Trimming removed 2 bases from V and 5 bases from J, with 14 bases in between. Per germline, CDR1 SGDLS and CDR2 YYNGEE. The CDR3 loop spans 15 amino acids. The CDR3 is CASSVGPLLNNEQFF. DNA for the CDR3: TGTGCCAGCAGCGTGGGGCCTCTTCTAAACAATGAGCAGTTCTTC.

This chain links TRBV2 with TRBJ1-4; D might be TRBD1 (6 bases). Trimming left V 4 bases short and J 7 bases short, with 10 bases between. Germline V gene lookup returns CDR1 SNHLY and CDR2 FYNNEI. The CDR3 loop spans 13 amino acids. The CDR3 DNA reads as TGTGCCAGCAGTGTAGGGGGTGGTGAAAAACTGTTTTTT. This codes for CASSVGGGEKLFF.

The chain combines TRBV19 with TRBJ2-2, with D possibly matching TRBD1 (6 bases). The CDR3 is 14 amino acids. CDR1 LNHDA and CDR2 SQIVND come from the germline V gene (reference sequence). Trimming took off 6 bases at V and 4 bases at J, with 12 bases between the two ends. For the CDR3, the DNA is TGTGCCAGTAGGGAAACAGGGTTCACCGGGGAGCTGTTTTTT. Translating it yields CASRETGFTGELFF.

V usage is TRBV9 and J usage is TRBJ2-2, with TRBD2 as a possible D gene (5 bases). The CDR3 runs to 18 residues. The V end was cut by 5 bases, the J end by 1 base, with 21 bases between. Germline CDR1 and CDR2: SGDLS and YYNGEE. The CDR3 region has the DNA TGTGCCAGCAGTCACAATACCGGGGTAAAGGAGAACACCGGGGAGCTGTTTTTT. It is translated as CASSHNTGVKENTGELFF.

The chain couples TRBV28 to TRBJ2-1, with D possibly matching TRBD2 (5 bases). Germline V gene data show CDR1 as MDHEN and CDR2 as SYDVKM. Trimming removed 2 bases at V and 6 bases at J, with 11 bases between. There are 14 residues in the CDR3. Written as DNA, the CDR3 is TGTGCCAGCAGTTTACGGTGGAGCGGCAATGAGCAGTTCTTC. This translates into CASSLRWSGNEQFF.

The V call is TRBV28, the J call TRBJ1-3; D gene ambiguous. Germline values: CDR1 MDHEN, CDR2 SYDVKM. The CDR3 contains 15 residues. Trimming removed 6 bases at V and 1 base at J, with 13 bases between. The CDR3 nucleotides are TGTGCCAGCAGCAGCATTACAGCTTCTGGAAACACCATATATTTT. Translated: CASSSITASGNTIYF.

This clone was found a few times. This chain joins TRBV7-9 and TRBJ1-5; D remains ambiguous. The CDR3 loop spans 14 amino acids. CDR1 and CDR2 (germline): SEHNR, FQNEAQ (reference sequence). Trimming cost V 1 base and J 5 bases, with 9 bases left between them. The CDR3 coding sequence is TGTGCCAGCAGCTTAGACAGTTCTTATCAGCCCCAGCATTTT. Protein: CASSLDSSYQPQHF. Together with reference TRBV7-9 and TRBJ1-5, the CDR3 gives the full variable domain: DTGVSQNPRHKITKRGQNVTFRCDPISEHNRLYWYRQTLGQGPEFLTYFQNEAQLEKSRLLSDRFSAERPKGSFSTLEIQRTEQGDSAMYLCASSLDSSYQPQHFGDGTRLSIL.

The rearrangement uses TRBV6-2 or TRBV6-3 and TRBJ2-7; 8 bases are a match to TRBD1. The CDR3 length is 15 residues. With 4 bases clipped from V and 2 bases from J, the junction kept 7 bases outside the gene matches. The germline CDR1 and CDR2 sequences are MNHEY and SVGEGT. Here the CDR3 reads CASSSGQGLPYEQYF. The CDR3 bases are TGTGCCAGCAGTTCCGGACAGGGCCTACCCTACGAGCAGTACTTC.

The chain carries TRBV19 and TRBJ1-5; 7 positions match TRBD1. This CDR3 is 13 amino acids long. The junction had 6 bases not matched to a gene; V was cut back by 3 bases and J by 10 bases. CDR1 is LNHDA, CDR2 SQIVND, per germline (reference sequence). The DNA for the CDR3 is TGTGCCAGTAGTATGGGCAGGGGGTATCCCCAGCATTTT. This translates into CASSMGRGYPQHF.

V and J are TRBV19 and TRBJ2-2, with 10 bases fitting TRBD2. V lost 0 bases and J lost 5; bases outside the gene matches: 9. This CDR3 contains 18 residues. Germline lookup yields CDR1 LNHDA and CDR2 SQIVND (reference sequence). CDR3 in amino acids: CASSIDRSLAGLTGELFF. The CDR3 nucleotides are TGTGCCAGTAGTATAGATCGTTCACTAGCGGGATTAACCGGGGAGCTGTTTTTT.

The chain couples TRBV19 to TRBJ2-3; TRBD1 matches at 9 bases. CDR1 is LNHDA, CDR2 SQIVND, per germline (reference sequence). V lost 8 bases to trimming and J lost 4 bases; unmatched junction nucleotides: 7. The CDR3 loop spans 14 amino acids. The CDR3 reads CASVDRGSADTQYF. The CDR3 region has the DNA TGTGCCAGTGTTGACAGGGGGTCAGCAGATACGCAGTATTTT.

This clone has more than one count but fewer than ten. The rearrangement joins TRBV7-2 to TRBJ1-5, with D perhaps TRBD1 (6 bases). Germline assignment: CDR1 SGHTA and CDR2 FQGNSA. The CDR3 runs to 14 residues. V was clipped by 1 base and J by 2 bases, with 6 bases between them. The CDR3 loop reads CASSLGQGNQPQHF. The CDR3 coding sequence is TGTGCCAGCAGCTTAGGACAGGGCAATCAGCCCCAGCATTTT.

The chain is built from TRBV6-2 or TRBV6-3 and TRBJ2-7; 7 bases line up with TRBD1. The CDR3 is made up of 14 amino acids. Germline V gene data show CDR1 as MNHEY and CDR2 as SVGEGT. The junction had 6 bases not matched to a gene; V was cut back by 2 bases and J by 5 bases. The CDR3 DNA reads TGTGCCAGCAGTTACCCGGGACAGTTGGACGAGCAGTACTTC. Translating gives CASSYPGQLDEQYF.

The V and J genes are TRBV4-1 and TRBJ2-1; 12 bases match TRBD2. This CDR3 region has 13 residues. From germline, CDR1 is MGHRA and CDR2 YSYEKL. The V gene end was trimmed by 5 bases and the J gene end by 8 bases; junction bases not matched to a gene: 1. Written as DNA, the CDR3 is TGCGCCAGCAGCAGGACTAGCGGGGATGAGCAGTTCTTC. It encodes CASSRTSGDEQFF.

The chain has TRBV7-9 and TRBJ1-4; a weak D match, TRBD1 (5 bases). The CDR3 is 15 amino acids. Germline V gene lookup returns CDR1 SEHNR and CDR2 FQNEAQ (reference sequence). V was pared by 2 bases and J by 6 bases, with 13 bases between. The chain's CDR3 is CASSLTLGLDEKLFF. CDR3 bases: TGTGCCAGCAGCTTAACATTGGGGCTCGATGAAAAACTGTTTTTT.

The rearrangement joins TRBV27 to TRBJ2-1; D is undetermined. The CDR3 extends over 11 amino acids. Trimming pared 8 bases from V and 5 bases from J, leaving 7 bases between. Germline CDR1 and CDR2: MNHEY and SMNVEV (reference sequence). Here the CDR3 reads CASGEHNEQFF. The CDR3, as DNA: TGTGCCAGCGGTGAGCACAATGAGCAGTTCTTC.

The sample holds one count of this clone. This sequence joins TRBV7-3 and TRBJ2-3, with a possible D match to TRBD2 (5 bases). This CDR3 spans 16 amino acids. V gave up 2 bases and J gave up 1 base, with 13 bases separating them. The germline V gene encodes CDR1 SGHTA and CDR2 FQGTGA. The CDR3, as DNA: TGTGCCAGCAGCTTATTCGTACTAGGAGGCACAGATACGCAGTATTTT. It specifies CASSLFVLGGTDTQYF.

V is TRBV19 and J is TRBJ2-7; maybe TRBD1 (6 bases). Germline-derived CDR1 and CDR2 are LNHDA and SQIVND (reference sequence). The V end was cut by 4 bases, the J end by 3 bases, with 16 bases between. The CDR3 loop spans 15 amino acids. The CDR3 region is CASSTSGTLLYEQYF. Here the CDR3 DNA reads TGTGCCAGTAGTACATCCGGGACACTCCTCTACGAGCAGTACTTC.

The gene calls are TRBV4-2 and TRBJ1-4; 7 bases map to TRBD1. The germline V gene has CDR1 LGHNA and CDR2 YNFKEQ. This CDR3 comprises 16 residues. After removal of 6 bases from V and 4 bases from J, the junction contained 11 bases not matched to a gene. Here the CDR3 DNA reads TGTGCCAGCAGAGGCGGACAGGTGGGCCTTAATGAAAAACTGTTTTTT. It is translated as CASRGGQVGLNEKLFF.